Here is one T cell receptor beta chain with its context. Its antigen is unidentified. Measured with immunoSEQ multiplex PCR; TCRdb has only the in-frame clones, and not every one. Here the sample spans 220,000 or so clones, around nine tenths being singletons. This sample is part of a study of cytomegalovirus exposure and HLA in healthy donors. Notes on the study in general: Whilst most TCR sequences proved rare, a subset of public TCRs occurred across many donors. The tendency of first-cohort TCR clusters to co-occur in the approximately 110 validation repertoires was the finding of a later analysis. Reports credit the classifier with highly specific, highly sensitive diagnosis of cytomegalovirus status.

Sequenced input: PBMCs. The receptor was isolated from a woman aged 18-29 years in good health and CMV-seronegative.

CDR3: CATRGGEYGYTF. CDR3 coding DNA: TGTGCCACCCGCGGGGGGGAATATGGCTACACCTTC. The chain links TRBV10-3 to TRBJ1-2; tentative D call: TRBD1 (5 bases). CDR3 length equals 12 residues. Germline CDR1 is ENHRY and CDR2 is SYGVKD. The V end was cut by 10 bases, the J end by 5 bases, with 14 bases between.